These T cell receptor beta chains were read from a single sample in a study of CD8+ T cells in alopecia areata. TCRdb's table, derived via immunoSEQ multiplex PCR, lists solely in-frame clones and lacks some. The sample has around 210,000 clones; about 64% are singletons. This specimen was CD4+ T cells sorted from blood, taken at week 4, from a patient treated with tofacitinib. These receptors were obtained from a human donor with alopecia areata. The CDR3 runs from the conserved cysteine through the conserved F or W. Each record gives: D gene, clone size, J gene, V gene, CDR3 DNA, CDR3 protein. A D gene is named only where the DNA matches it firmly. Size tells how often a clone was seen (once, few, many) or the class of an expanded clone, and some rows leave it out.

D: NA; size: NA; J: TRBJ1-5; V: TRBV5-1; DNA: TGCGCCAGCAGCTTGGACATCAATCAGCCCCAGCATTTT; CDR3: CASSLDINQPQHF
D: TRBD1; size: NA; J: TRBJ2-1; V: TRBV20-1; DNA: TGCAGTGCTACAGGGGGCTATGAGCAGTTCTTC; CDR3: CSATGGYEQFF
D: NA; size: few; J: TRBJ1-2; V: TRBV6-5; DNA: TGTGCCAGCAGAATTTCGACCACTAACTATGGCTACACCTTC; CDR3: CASRISTTNYGYTF
D: NA; size: NA; J: TRBJ2-6; V: TRBV29-1; DNA: TGCAGCGTCGGTAATTCTGGGGCCAACGTCCTGACTTTC; CDR3: CSVGNSGANVLTF
D: NA; size: few; J: TRBJ2-5; V: TRBV29-1; DNA: TGCAGCGTTGAAGTCACACGGAGGGAGACCCAGTACTTC; CDR3: CSVEVTRRETQYF
D: NA; size: once; J: TRBJ2-7; V: TRBV2; DNA: TGTGCCAGCAGCCAGCAGGGCGTGGGGGAGCAGTACTTC; CDR3: CASSQQGVGEQYF
D: TRBD1; size: once; J: TRBJ1-2; V: TRBV9; DNA: TGTGCCAGCAGCGCCGGGACAGGGGGAGACTATGGCTACACCTTC; CDR3: CASSAGTGGDYGYTF
D: NA; size: once; J: TRBJ2-3; V: TRBV7-9; DNA: TGTGCCAGCACGCGCTTGGGGGATACGCAGTATTTT; CDR3: CASTRLGDTQYF
D: NA; size: once; J: TRBJ1-2; V: TRBV2; DNA: TGTGCCAGCAGTGACCAGGGCGCGGGTGGCTACACCTTC; CDR3: CASSDQGAGGYTF
D: NA; size: once; J: TRBJ1-6; V: TRBV18; DNA: TGTGCCAGCTCAGAGGACAGCAATTCACCCCTCCACTTT; CDR3: CASSEDSNSPLHF
D: TRBD1; size: NA; J: TRBJ2-7; V: TRBV5-6; DNA: TGTGCCAGCAGCAGGACAGGAGTAGGGTCCTACGAGCAGTACTTC; CDR3: CASSRTGVGSYEQYF
D: NA; size: NA; J: TRBJ2-3; V: TRBV5-4; DNA: TGTGCCAGCACCAAGCTGGATACGCAGTATTTT; CDR3: CASTKLDTQYF
D: NA; size: NA; J: TRBJ1-2; V: TRBV29-1; DNA: TGCAGCGTTGCGGGGGGCGGAAACTATGGCTACACCTTC; CDR3: CSVAGGGNYGYTF
D: NA; size: NA; J: TRBJ2-3; V: TRBV7-2; DNA: TGTGCCAGCAGTACTTACACAGATACGCAGTATTTT; CDR3: CASSTYTDTQYF
D: NA; size: few; J: TRBJ1-1; V: TRBV29-1; DNA: TGCAGCGTTGTCCCTGTGGGGGGGCAAACTGAAGCTTTCTTT; CDR3: CSVVPVGGQTEAFF
D: NA; size: NA; J: TRBJ2-2; V: TRBV30; DNA: TGTGCCTGGAGTGTCGGCGGGGAGCTGTTTTTT; CDR3: CAWSVGGELFF
D: NA; size: NA; J: TRBJ2-5; V: TRBV7-2; DNA: TGTGCCAGCAGCTTTGGAGGCCTCCAAGAGACCCAGTACTTC; CDR3: CASSFGGLQETQYF
D: NA; size: NA; J: TRBJ1-1; V: TRBV11-3; DNA: TGTGCCAGCAGCTTCCTCGCATCTAGAGGAGCTTTCTTT; CDR3: CASSFLASRGAFF
D: TRBD1; size: once; J: TRBJ1-1; V: TRBV2; DNA: TGTGCCAGCAGTAAACAGGGGATTCTCATGAACACTGAAGCTTTCTTT; CDR3: CASSKQGILMNTEAFF
D: NA; size: NA; J: TRBJ2-4; V: TRBV29-1; DNA: TGCAGCGTTGTCCTTGTAGCCAAAAACATTCAGTACTTC; CDR3: CSVVLVAKNIQYF
D: NA; size: few; J: TRBJ1-5; V: TRBV4-3; DNA: TGCGCCAGCAGCCCCCGACGGAATAGCAATCAGCCCCAGCATTTT; CDR3: CASSPRRNSNQPQHF
D: NA; size: NA; J: TRBJ1-1; V: TRBV29-1; DNA: TGCAGCGTTTACAGGCCTTTGAACACTGAAGCTTTCTTT; CDR3: CSVYRPLNTEAFF
D: TRBD1; size: NA; J: TRBJ1-2; V: TRBV6-5; DNA: TGTGCCAGCAGGGCGACAGGGCTGCTACGAGGCTACACCTTC; CDR3: CASRATGLLRGYTF
D: TRBD1; size: once; J: TRBJ1-1; V: TRBV5-1; DNA: TGCGCCAGCAGCTTGGGGACAGGGTATGGCACTGAAGCTTTCTTT; CDR3: CASSLGTGYGTEAFF
D: TRBD2; size: NA; J: TRBJ2-5; V: TRBV7-2; DNA: TGTGCCAGCAGCTTTAGCGGGGCGGCAGCGTTTTTGACCCAGTACTTC; CDR3: CASSFSGAAAFLTQYF
D: TRBD1; size: NA; J: TRBJ1-6; V: TRBV25-1; DNA: TGTGCCAGCAGCGCGATTGACAGGGATGATTCACCCCTCCACTTT; CDR3: CASSAIDRDDSPLHF
D: NA; size: NA; J: TRBJ2-3; V: TRBV9; DNA: TGTGCCAGCAGCCGACAGGAAAGCACAGATACGCAGTATTTT; CDR3: CASSRQESTDTQYF
D: NA; size: NA; J: TRBJ1-1; V: TRBV1; DNA: TGCACCAGCAGCCATCCCCCTCGTCGGGTTTGGGTTGAAGCTTTCTTT; CDR3: CTSSHPPRRVWVEAFF
D: TRBD1; size: once; J: TRBJ2-1; V: TRBV5-6; DNA: TGTGCCAGCAGCAACCGGGACAGGGGGTCCTACAATGAGCAGTTCTTC; CDR3: CASSNRDRGSYNEQFF
D: NA; size: few; J: TRBJ2-5; V: TRBV7-2; DNA: TGTGCCAGCAGCTTAGCGCTTGGACTCGGGGAGACCCAGTACTTC; CDR3: CASSLALGLGETQYF
D: TRBD1; size: NA; J: TRBJ2-2; V: TRBV7-9; DNA: TGTGCCAGCAGCTTGGGACAGGGATCACCCGGGGAGCTGTTTTTT; CDR3: CASSLGQGSPGELFF
D: NA; size: NA; J: TRBJ1-4; V: TRBV6-1; DNA: TGTGCCAGCAGGGAGGTAACTAATGAAAAACTGTTTTTT; CDR3: CASREVTNEKLFF
D: NA; size: NA; J: TRBJ2-7; V: TRBV25-1; DNA: TGTGCCAGCAGTATACAGGGTGGCAAGCAGTACTTC; CDR3: CASSIQGGKQYF
D: NA; size: NA; J: TRBJ1-1; V: TRBV29-1; DNA: TGCAGCGTTGAGATTCAGCAGAACACTGAAGCTTTCTTT; CDR3: CSVEIQQNTEAFF
D: NA; size: few; J: TRBJ2-5; V: TRBV10-3; DNA: TGTGCCATCAGTGACCCAATAAACTTACGACAGGAGACCCAGTACTTC; CDR3: CAISDPINLRQETQYF
D: TRBD2; size: NA; J: TRBJ2-2; V: TRBV9; DNA: TGTGCCAGCAGCACCGGGGGACTAGGGGAACCGGCCGGGGAGCTGTTTTTT; CDR3: CASSTGGLGEPAGELFF
D: TRBD2; size: NA; J: TRBJ2-7; V: TRBV4-2; DNA: TGTGCCAGCAGCCAGAGCGGGGACTACGAGCAGTACTTC; CDR3: CASSQSGDYEQYF
D: NA; size: NA; J: TRBJ1-2; V: TRBV7-8; DNA: TGTGCCAGCAGTATATCCAGGGCTCTTAACTATGGCTACACCTTC; CDR3: CASSISRALNYGYTF
D: NA; size: NA; J: TRBJ2-3; V: TRBV27; DNA: TGTGCCAGCGGCAAGGGACAAATCCTCACAGATACGCAGTATTTT; CDR3: CASGKGQILTDTQYF
D: NA; size: NA; J: TRBJ2-1; V: TRBV7-2; DNA: TGTGCCAGCAGCTCCGTCGACAATGAGCAGTTCTTC; CDR3: CASSSVDNEQFF
D: NA; size: NA; J: TRBJ2-3; V: TRBV7-2; DNA: TGTGCCAGCAGCTTATTTAGCACAGATACGCAGTATTTT; CDR3: CASSLFSTDTQYF
D: NA; size: NA; J: TRBJ1-5; V: TRBV7-8; DNA: TGTGCCAGCAGCCCCCCCGGGGCCAGCAATCAGCCCCAGCATTTT; CDR3: CASSPPGASNQPQHF
D: NA; size: few; J: TRBJ1-6; V: TRBV7-2; DNA: TGTGCCAGCAGGGTCGCGGCTTCCTATAATTCACCCCTCCACTTT; CDR3: CASRVAASYNSPLHF
D: TRBD1; size: few; J: TRBJ2-7; V: TRBV7-9; DNA: TGTGCCAGCGGGGCTTCAGGGGGCGAGCAGTACTTC; CDR3: CASGASGGEQYF
D: NA; size: NA; J: TRBJ1-3; V: TRBV7-9; DNA: TGTGCCAGCAGTTCCCGAGGGATGTCTGGAAACACCATATATTTT; CDR3: CASSSRGMSGNTIYF
D: TRBD1; size: few; J: TRBJ1-1; V: TRBV30; DNA: TGTGCCTGGAGTCGACAGGGGAACACTGAAGCTTTCTTT; CDR3: CAWSRQGNTEAFF
D: NA; size: NA; J: TRBJ1-6; V: TRBV6-6; DNA: TGTGCCAGCACCCTTGCCCCAGGGCCTCCAGGTTCACCCCTCCACTTT; CDR3: CASTLAPGPPGSPLHF
D: TRBD1; size: few; J: TRBJ2-7; V: TRBV29-1; DNA: TGCAGCGTGAACCGGGACAGGGGCAGTGAGCAGTACTTC; CDR3: CSVNRDRGSEQYF
D: NA; size: few; J: TRBJ1-2; V: TRBV14; DNA: TGTGCCAGCAGCTACAGGGTAGGGAACTATGGCTACACCTTC; CDR3: CASSYRVGNYGYTF
D: TRBD2; size: NA; J: TRBJ2-7; V: TRBV7-2; DNA: TGTGCCAGCAGCTACATAGCGGGGGGGCTGAACGAGCAGTACTTC; CDR3: CASSYIAGGLNEQYF
D: NA; size: NA; J: TRBJ2-3; V: TRBV11-2; DNA: TGTGCCAGCAGCTTAGAAGGGGTCATGATCTTGCCAGATACGCAGTATTTT; CDR3: CASSLEGVMILPDTQYF
D: NA; size: once; J: TRBJ2-3; V: TRBV7-2; DNA: TGTGCCAGCAGCTTAGGGGGCCCCACAGATACGCAGTATTTT; CDR3: CASSLGGPTDTQYF
D: NA; size: NA; J: TRBJ1-4; V: TRBV18; DNA: TGTGCCAGCTCACCGCGACCTGCAACTAATGAAAAACTGTTTTTT; CDR3: CASSPRPATNEKLFF